This T cell receptor beta chain was sequenced for a study of Ad26.COV2.S vaccination and SARS-CoV-2 variants. Study-wide background: Intramuscularly, Ad26.COV2.S was given either once or twice, 56 days apart.

The assay was immunoSEQ multiplex PCR, and TCRdb's table has in-frame clones only and misses some. This sample has 430,000 or so clones; approximately 89% occur once, and the top ten carry 2.5% to 3%. This CDR3 contains 15 residues. Losses at the gene ends were 8 bases for V and 5 bases for J; bases not matched to a gene: 8. Germline V gives CDR1 PRHDT, CDR2 FYEKMQ (reference sequence). Treatment noted: around 19 received Ad26.COV2.S at low or high dose, single or two shots; 5 received placebo; per-sample allocation not given. Collection of samples fell on day 63 after the first vaccine or placebo injection.

The sequence derives from a person between 18 and 59 years old who received the Ad26.COV2.S COVID-19 vaccine or a placebo. The V call is TRBV13, the J call TRBJ2-1, with 11 bases matching TRBD2. Material: peripheral blood, obtained in a trial of Ad26.COV2.S vaccine versus placebo. The CDR3 nucleotides read TGTGCCAGCCTGACCCGACTAGCGGGAAACAATGAGCAGTTCTTC. Translated, it gives CASLTRLAGNNEQFF.